The 13 T cell receptor beta chains in this list originate from one sample, sequenced in a study of cytomegalovirus exposure and HLA in healthy donors. The PCR had 60 Vbeta and 13 Jbeta primers. The repertoire was sequenced with immunoSEQ multiplex PCR; TCRdb's copy has only in-frame clones and lacks some. The table lists 130,000 to 150,000 clones, with 0.8% to 1% in the top ten. Sequencing was carried out using PBMCs. The receptors come from a male donor in good health and CMV-seronegative.

This sequence joins TRBV7-8 and TRBJ1-1; no firm D call. CDR1 and CDR2 from the germline V gene are SGHVS and FQNEAQ. This CDR3 is built from 15 residues. The V end lost 1 base, the J end lost 0 bases, and 9 bases lay between the germline ends. For the CDR3, the DNA is TGTGCCAGCAGCTTAGGTCGTCAGATGAACACTGAAGCTTTCTTT. This encodes CASSLGRQMNTEAFF.

The chain couples TRBV7-6 to TRBJ1-5; maybe TRBD1 (5 bases). Germline V CDR1 and CDR2: SGHVS, FNYEAQ. The ends were cut back, 2 bases at V and 5 bases at J, with 16 bases in the middle. The CDR3 contains 16 residues. This CDR3 reads CASSLWERGIDQPQHF. As DNA, the CDR3 is TGTGCCAGCAGCTTATGGGAAAGGGGTATAGATCAGCCCCAGCATTTT.

This rearrangement joins TRBV7-2 to TRBJ1-2; the D is unclear. The CDR3 consists of 14 residues. V dropped 1 base and J dropped 8 bases, with 14 bases sitting between them. CDR1 and CDR2 from the germline V gene are SGHTA and FQGNSA. The CDR3 coding sequence is TGTGCCAGCAGCTTAGTGCTGGCGGGCGAGGGCTACACCTTC. This sequence encodes CASSLVLAGEGYTF.

The chain employs TRBV27 and TRBJ2-5; D gene ambiguous. This CDR3 spans 13 amino acids. Germline lookup yields CDR1 MNHEY and CDR2 SMNVEV (reference sequence). Trimming took 5 bases from V and 2 from J, leaving 9 bases between them. In nucleotides, the CDR3 is TGTGCCAGCAGTCTGCAGGAACAAGAGACCCAGTACTTC. It is translated as CASSLQEQETQYF.

The chain recombines TRBV5-1 with TRBJ1-1; D possibly corresponds to TRBD1 (6 bases). Germline CDR1 SGHRS, CDR2 YFSETQ. The CDR3 is 15 residues long. The V end lost 0 bases, the J end lost 5 bases, and 14 bases lay between the germline ends. The DNA of the CDR3 is TGCGCCAGCAGCTTGGACAGGGTCGGATATACTGAAGCTTTCTTT. This translates into CASSLDRVGYTEAFF.

The rearrangement links TRBV30 to TRBJ2-5; D remains ambiguous. Near its end, the DNA agrees better with TRBJ2-7, so the J call may be wrong. This CDR3 spans 13 amino acids. Germline V gives CDR1 GTSNPN, CDR2 SVGIG (reference sequence). CDR3 coding DNA: TGTGCCTGGAGTGTTTCCGCATCCTACGAGCAGTACTTC. This translates into CAWSVSASYEQYF.

The V call is TRBV6-5, the J call TRBJ2-3, with 12 bases fitting TRBD2. The CDR3 is 16 residues long. V lost 2 bases to trimming and J lost 3 bases; unmatched junction nucleotides: 3. Germline V CDR1 and CDR2: MNHEY, SVGAGI. The CDR3 DNA follows: TGTGCCAGCAGTTACCTCGGACTAGCGGGGACAGATACGCAGTATTTT. Encoded protein: CASSYLGLAGTDTQYF.

CDR3 nucleotides: TGTGCCATCAGTCCTTTTAAAGAGGGCTCCTACAATGAGCAGTTCTTC. As protein: CAISPFKEGSYNEQFF. This chain uses TRBV10-3 with TRBJ2-1, with D possibly matching TRBD2 (5 bases). Between the trimmed V and J ends, which lost 5 bases and 0 bases, there was a span of 14 bases. Germline V gene data show CDR1 as ENHRY and CDR2 as SYGVKD. The CDR3 has 16 amino acids.

The rearrangement joins TRBV30 to TRBJ1-2, with TRBD1 as a possible D gene (5 bases). This CDR3 has 13 amino acids. Trimming shortened V by 8 bases and J by 3 bases, and 16 bases separated the two germline ends. Germline V gene sequence: CDR1 GTSNPN, CDR2 SVGIG (reference sequence). The CDR3 region is CARNPGLHYGYTF. The CDR3 DNA reads as TGTGCCCGAAATCCGGGACTTCACTATGGCTACACCTTC.

V and J are TRBV30 and TRBJ2-7, with 7 bases aligning to TRBD2. This CDR3 contains 17 residues. Germline lookup yields CDR1 GTSNPN and CDR2 SVGIG (reference sequence). With V trimmed by 3 bases and J by 1 base, 15 bases remained unmatched. CDR3 DNA sequence: TGTGCCTGGAGCCTTGGAGCGGGGTTCGCCCGTTCCTACGAGCAGTACTTC. This codes for CAWSLGAGFARSYEQYF.

The J gene is TRBJ1-1, the V gene TRBV5-1; 7 bases align to TRBD1. Trimming cost V 6 bases and J 0 bases; bases outside gene matches: 5. CDR1 and CDR2 from the germline V gene are SGHRS and YFSETQ. The CDR3 extends over 14 amino acids. This CDR3 reads CASNRDSLNTEAFF. The CDR3 nucleotides read TGCGCCAGCAACCGGGACAGTCTGAACACTGAAGCTTTCTTT.

The chain combines TRBV4-1 with TRBJ2-5, with D perhaps matching TRBD2 (6 bases). Germline CDR1 MGHRA, CDR2 YSYEKL. This CDR3 contains 17 residues. V was cut by 0 bases and J by 2 bases, with 16 bases left in between. The chain's CDR3 is CASSQDQPGGNQETQYF. The CDR3 nucleotides are TGCGCCAGCAGCCAAGATCAACCTGGCGGGAATCAAGAGACCCAGTACTTC.

The CDR3 nucleotides are TGCAGCGCCTCCCTTAGCGCAGATACGCAGTATTTT. Its translation: CSASLSADTQYF. The V gene is TRBV29-1, the J gene TRBJ2-3; D is perhaps TRBD2 (5 bases). Trimming took off 7 bases at V and 4 bases at J, with 12 bases between the two ends. Germline CDR1 reads SQVTM; CDR2 reads ANQGSEA. CDR3 length equals 12 residues.